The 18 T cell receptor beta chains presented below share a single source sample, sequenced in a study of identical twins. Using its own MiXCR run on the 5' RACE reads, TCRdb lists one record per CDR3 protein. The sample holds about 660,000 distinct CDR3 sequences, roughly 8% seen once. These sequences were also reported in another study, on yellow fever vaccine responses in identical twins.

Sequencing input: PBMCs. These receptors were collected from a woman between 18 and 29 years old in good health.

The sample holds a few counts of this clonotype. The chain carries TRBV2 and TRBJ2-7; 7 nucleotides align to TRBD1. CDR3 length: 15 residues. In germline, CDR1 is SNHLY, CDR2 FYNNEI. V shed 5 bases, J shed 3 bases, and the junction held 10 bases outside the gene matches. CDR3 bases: TGTGCCAGCAGTCCCAACAGGGGAAAGGTCTACGAGCAGTACTTC. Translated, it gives CASSPNRGKVYEQYF. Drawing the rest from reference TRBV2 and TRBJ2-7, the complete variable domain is EPEVTQTPSHQVTQMGQEVILRCVPISNHLYFYWYRQILGQKVEFLVSFYNNEISEKSEIFDDQFSVERPDGSNFTLKIRSTKLEDSAMYFCASSPNRGKVYEQYFGPGTRLTVT.

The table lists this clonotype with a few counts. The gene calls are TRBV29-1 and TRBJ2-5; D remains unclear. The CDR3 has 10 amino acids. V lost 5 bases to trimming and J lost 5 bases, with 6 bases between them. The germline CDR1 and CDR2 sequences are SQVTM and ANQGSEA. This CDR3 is CSVYGETQYF. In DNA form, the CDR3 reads TGCAGCGTTTATGGCGAGACCCAGTACTTC.

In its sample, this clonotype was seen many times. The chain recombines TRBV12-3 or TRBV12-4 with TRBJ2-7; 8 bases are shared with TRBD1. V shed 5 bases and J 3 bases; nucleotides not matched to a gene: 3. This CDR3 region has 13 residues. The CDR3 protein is CASSRQGNYEQYF. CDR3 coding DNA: TGTGCCAGCAGTCGACAGGGGAACTACGAGCAGTACTTC.

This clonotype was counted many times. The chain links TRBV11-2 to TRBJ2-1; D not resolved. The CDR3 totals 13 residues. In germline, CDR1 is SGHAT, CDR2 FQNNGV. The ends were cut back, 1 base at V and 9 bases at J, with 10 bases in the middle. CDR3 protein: CASSLGLGVEQFF. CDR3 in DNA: TGTGCCAGCAGCTTAGGTTTAGGTGTTGAGCAGTTCTTC.

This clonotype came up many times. CDR3 protein: CASSLVPDSYEQYF. The CDR3 nucleotides are TGTGCCAGCAGTTTAGTTCCGGACAGCTACGAGCAGTACTTC. The chain employs TRBV12-3 or TRBV12-4 and TRBJ2-7; maybe TRBD1 (6 bases). The V and J ends lost 1 base and 3 bases respectively, with 10 bases between them. CDR3 size: 14 residues.

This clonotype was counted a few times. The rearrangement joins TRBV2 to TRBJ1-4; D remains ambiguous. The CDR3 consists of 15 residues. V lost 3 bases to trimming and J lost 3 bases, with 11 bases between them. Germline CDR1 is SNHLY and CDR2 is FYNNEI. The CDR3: CASSEGPFANEKLFF. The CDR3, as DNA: TGTGCCAGCAGTGAGGGCCCCTTCGCTAATGAAAAACTGTTTTTT.

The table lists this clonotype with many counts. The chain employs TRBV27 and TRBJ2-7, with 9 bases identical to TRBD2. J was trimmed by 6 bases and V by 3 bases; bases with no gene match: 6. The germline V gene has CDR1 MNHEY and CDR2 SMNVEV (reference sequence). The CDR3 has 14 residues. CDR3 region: CASSLTLAGSEQYF. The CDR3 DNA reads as TGTGCCAGCAGTTTGACCCTAGCGGGATCCGAGCAGTACTTC.

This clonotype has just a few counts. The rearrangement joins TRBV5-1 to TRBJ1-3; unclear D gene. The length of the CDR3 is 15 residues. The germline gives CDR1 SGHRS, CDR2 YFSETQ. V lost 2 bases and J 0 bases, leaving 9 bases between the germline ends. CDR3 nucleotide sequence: TGCGCCAGCAGCTTCGGCCCTAGCTCTGGAAACACCATATATTTT. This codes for CASSFGPSSGNTIYF.

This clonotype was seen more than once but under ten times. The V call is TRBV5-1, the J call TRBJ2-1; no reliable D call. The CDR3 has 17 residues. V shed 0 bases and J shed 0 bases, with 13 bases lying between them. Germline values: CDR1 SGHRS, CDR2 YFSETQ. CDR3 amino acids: CASSLEVVGVSYNEQFF. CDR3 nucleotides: TGCGCCAGCAGCTTGGAGGTTGTCGGAGTCTCCTACAATGAGCAGTTCTTC.

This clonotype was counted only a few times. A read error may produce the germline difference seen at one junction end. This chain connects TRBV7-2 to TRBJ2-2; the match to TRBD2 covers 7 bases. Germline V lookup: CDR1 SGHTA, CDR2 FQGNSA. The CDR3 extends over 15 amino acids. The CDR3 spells CASSLRLGWSGVLFF. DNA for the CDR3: TGTGCCAGCAGCTTACGGCTCGGGTGGAGCGGGGTGCTGTTTTTT.

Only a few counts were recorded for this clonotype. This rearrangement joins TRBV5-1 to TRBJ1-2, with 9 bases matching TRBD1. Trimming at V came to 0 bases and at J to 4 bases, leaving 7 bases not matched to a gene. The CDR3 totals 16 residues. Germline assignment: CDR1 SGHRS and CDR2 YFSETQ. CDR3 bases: TGCGCCAGCAGCTTGGGACAAGGGACAGGGCTCTATGGCTACACCTTC. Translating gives CASSLGQGTGLYGYTF.

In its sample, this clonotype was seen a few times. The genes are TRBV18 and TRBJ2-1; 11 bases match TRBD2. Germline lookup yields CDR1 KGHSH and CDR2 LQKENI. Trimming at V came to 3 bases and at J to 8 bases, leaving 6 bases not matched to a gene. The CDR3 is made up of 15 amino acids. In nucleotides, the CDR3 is TGTGCCAGCTCACCTCGACTAGCGGGATGGGATGAGCAGTTCTTC. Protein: CASSPRLAGWDEQFF.

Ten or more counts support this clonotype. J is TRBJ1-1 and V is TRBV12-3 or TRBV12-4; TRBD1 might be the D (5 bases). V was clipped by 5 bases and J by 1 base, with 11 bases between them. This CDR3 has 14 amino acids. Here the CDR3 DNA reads TGTGCCAGCAGTCCCGTTACAGGGAACACTGAAGCTTTCTTT. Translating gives CASSPVTGNTEAFF.

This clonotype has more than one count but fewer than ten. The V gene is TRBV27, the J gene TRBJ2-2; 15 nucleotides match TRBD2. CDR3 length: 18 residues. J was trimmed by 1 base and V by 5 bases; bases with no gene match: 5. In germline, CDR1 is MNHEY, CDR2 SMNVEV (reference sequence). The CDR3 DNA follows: TGTGCCAGCAGTCCGGGGACTAGCGGGAGGATGAACACCGGGGAGCTGTTTTTT. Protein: CASSPGTSGRMNTGELFF.

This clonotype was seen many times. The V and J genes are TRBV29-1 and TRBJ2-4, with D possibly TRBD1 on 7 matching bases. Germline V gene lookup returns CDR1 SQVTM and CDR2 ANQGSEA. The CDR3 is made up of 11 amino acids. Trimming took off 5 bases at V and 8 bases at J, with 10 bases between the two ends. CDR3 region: CSVQGGDIQYF. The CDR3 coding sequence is TGCAGCGTTCAGGGGGGAGACATTCAGTACTTC.

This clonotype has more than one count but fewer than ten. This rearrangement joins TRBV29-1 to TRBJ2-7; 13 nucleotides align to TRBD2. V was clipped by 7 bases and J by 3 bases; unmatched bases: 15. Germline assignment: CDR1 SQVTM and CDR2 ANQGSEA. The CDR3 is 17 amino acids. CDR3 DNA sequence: TGCAGCGCCCGGCGGACTAGCGGGAGTCTCGGGCTCTACGAGCAGTACTTC. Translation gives CSARRTSGSLGLYEQYF.

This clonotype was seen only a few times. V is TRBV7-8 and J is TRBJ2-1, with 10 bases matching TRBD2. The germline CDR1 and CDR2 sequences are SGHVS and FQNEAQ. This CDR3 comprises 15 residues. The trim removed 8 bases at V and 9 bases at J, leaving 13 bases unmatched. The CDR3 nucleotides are TGTGCCAGCGGCCCCCGGGCTAGCGGGAGCGGTGAGCAGTTCTTC. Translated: CASGPRASGSGEQFF.

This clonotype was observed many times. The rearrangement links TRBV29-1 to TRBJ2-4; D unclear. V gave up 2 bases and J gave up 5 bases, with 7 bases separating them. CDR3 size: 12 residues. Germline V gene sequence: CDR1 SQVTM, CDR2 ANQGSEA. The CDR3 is CSVENYQNIQYF. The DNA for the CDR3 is TGCAGCGTTGAAAACTATCAAAACATTCAGTACTTC.